This record looks at one T cell receptor beta chain sequence and its context. Germline loops: CDR1 KGHSH, CDR2 LQKENI. CDR3 size: 13 residues. Trimming cost V 2 bases and J 4 bases, with 8 bases left between them. The data belong to a study of blood T cell repertoires in COVID-19. The wider study: Acute-phase and convalescent COVID-19 samples originated in the United States, Italy and Spain. Sources were T cells, B-cell-depleted T cells, or PBMCs; the material itself was cDNA or gDNA.

Per the original methods: Scientists estimated how many nucleated cells there were by amplifying reference gene primers. The data were produced by immunoSEQ multiplex PCR, yet TCRdb's version contains in-frame clones alone and is incomplete. V and J calls and clone size follow that table, whereas D and trimming were derived from the DNA. This sample carries around 63,000 clones, 70% to 90% of them seen once, and the ten largest clones take approximately 7%. This sequence originates from a man between 60 and 75 years old with acute or convalescent COVID-19. The V call is TRBV18, the J call TRBJ1-2; D perhaps matches TRBD1 (5 bases). The sample comprised peripheral blood. Written as DNA, the CDR3 is TGTGCCAGCTCACCAGCTACAGGCTATGGCTACACCTTC. Encoded protein: CASSPATGYGYTF.